The rows below give T cell receptor beta chains drawn from one sample of a study of Graves' ophthalmopathy and Graves' hyperthyroidism. MiXCR, run by TCRdb on the multiplex PCR reads, gives a single entry per CDR3 protein. The data contain hundreds of thousands of distinct CDR3 sequences, roughly 41% of them singletons. Sequences were obtained from peripheral blood. These receptors were collected from an adult man with Graves' ophthalmopathy. Both conserved end residues are part of each CDR3. The order of the fields is V gene, J gene, CDR3 protein.

V: TRBV9; J: TRBJ1-3; CDR3: CASSVATEGFGNTIYF
V: TRBV25-1; J: TRBJ2-5; CDR3: CASSPQLAGAGETQYF
V: TRBV5-1; J: TRBJ2-1; CDR3: CASSLVAGRYEQFF
V: TRBV25-1; J: TRBJ2-6; CDR3: CASSELPWGLAGGPGGNVLTF
V: TRBV19; J: TRBJ2-7; CDR3: CASSEQGGYEQYF
V: TRBV6-5; J: TRBJ1-2; CDR3: CAVTGDPRGGYTF
V: TRBV19; J: TRBJ1-2; CDR3: CASTNMGDGYTF
V: TRBV11-1; J: TRBJ1-4; CDR3: CASSTRGVKLFF
V: TRBV4-1; J: TRBJ1-6; CDR3: CASSRPGQGNSPLHF
V: TRBV9; J: TRBJ1-2; CDR3: CASSVGLTDRALGYTF
V: TRBV2; J: TRBJ2-5; CDR3: CASWKGLAGGLKTQYF
V: TRBV24-1; J: TRBJ1-2; CDR3: CATSDPLVGEAYGYTF
V: TRBV6-5; J: TRBJ2-7; CDR3: CASSYVRERFYEQYF
V: TRBV7-2; J: TRBJ1-5; CDR3: CASSLVGGALNQPQHF
V: TRBV5-5; J: TRBJ1-1; CDR3: CASSFFRFLADNTEAFF
V: TRBV7-2; J: TRBJ2-1; CDR3: CASSGQNYNEQFF
V: TRBV4-1; J: TRBJ2-7; CDR3: CASSQGLGQDYEQYF
V: TRBV5-1; J: TRBJ2-2; CDR3: CASSLGSGNTGELFF
V: TRBV7-9; J: TRBJ1-2; CDR3: CASSLKVSGNYGYTF
V: TRBV4-1; J: TRBJ1-4; CDR3: CASSQRTPEKLFF
V: TRBV4-1; J: TRBJ1-6; CDR3: CASSQVAAGPLHF
V: TRBV14; J: TRBJ1-6; CDR3: CASSQLNNSPLHF
V: TRBV30; J: TRBJ2-7; CDR3: CAWSVPGEQYF
V: TRBV6-2/TRBV6-3; J: TRBJ2-7; CDR3: CASSYLASGSYEQYF
V: TRBV10-3; J: TRBJ2-7; CDR3: CATLGGTGAYEQYF
V: TRBV9; J: TRBJ2-7; CDR3: CASSVAGTGDVDGYEQYF
V: TRBV4-2; J: TRBJ1-1; CDR3: CASSHDGRFEAFF
V: TRBV20-1; J: TRBJ2-5; CDR3: CSADGQGWETQYF
V: TRBV6-6; J: TRBJ1-2; CDR3: CASSHRIQNYGYTF
V: TRBV9; J: TRBJ2-2; CDR3: CASSSGQGVGELFF
V: TRBV10-3; J: TRBJ2-5; CDR3: CAIGSGSRQETQYF
V: TRBV10-3; J: TRBJ1-2; CDR3: CASSEAPGKFYGYTF
V: TRBV19; J: TRBJ2-7; CDR3: CASSPQTYRDEQYF
V: TRBV12-3/TRBV12-4; J: TRBJ2-5; CDR3: CASSRVGQPQYF
V: TRBV29-1; J: TRBJ2-7; CDR3: CSQDDGGRYEQYF
V: TRBV6-5; J: TRBJ1-6; CDR3: CASSPKWGQSPLHF
V: TRBV7-2; J: TRBJ2-5; CDR3: CASSGQGDQYF
V: TRBV12-3/TRBV12-4; J: TRBJ1-5; CDR3: CASSLTHQPQHF
V: TRBV25-1; J: TRBJ1-4; CDR3: CASSEPEINEKLFF
V: TRBV29-1; J: TRBJ1-1; CDR3: CSVVGQEVSTEAFF
V: TRBV20-1; J: TRBJ1-4; CDR3: CSAESDGTNEKLFF
V: TRBV12-3/TRBV12-4; J: TRBJ1-6; CDR3: CASRLRGSGANSPLHF
V: TRBV29-1; J: TRBJ2-7; CDR3: CSVKGTLSGEQYF
V: TRBV9; J: TRBJ2-5; CDR3: CASSVEGKEGTQYF
V: TRBV5-6; J: TRBJ1-5; CDR3: CASSLKQGVYSNQPQHF
V: TRBV6-6; J: TRBJ2-7; CDR3: CASSYSVTGASYEQYF
V: TRBV7-3; J: TRBJ2-2; CDR3: CASSKNGHTGELFF
V: TRBV19; J: TRBJ1-6; CDR3: CASSPWTGNYNSPLHF
V: TRBV7-9; J: NA; CDR3: CASSLSSSGQGVSEQYF
V: TRBV2; J: TRBJ1-6; CDR3: CASRGRPGNSPLHF
V: TRBV9; J: TRBJ2-5; CDR3: CASSPSDERETQYF
V: TRBV20-1; J: TRBJ2-6; CDR3: CSAGTPGANVLTF